The T cell receptor beta chain under discussion was sequenced for a study of CD8 T cells in ankylosing spondylitis. Points from the study as a whole: Disease-linked clones bore a CD8+ phenotype, appearing relatively rarely in peripheral blood. Seemingly distinctive of ankylosing spondylitis blood was a TCR beta motif formed by eight highly homologous variants. Reportedly, matched ankylosing spondylitis synovial fluid was significantly enriched for disease-linked clones.

The V gene's germline CDR1 is DFQATT and CDR2 SNEGSKA (reference sequence). The CDR3 sequence is 12 residues long. V dropped 8 bases and J dropped 9; count of bases not matched to a gene: 10. Concerning this clonotype itself: The antigen remains undetermined.

Quantitative barcoded 5'-RACE was used to prepare TCR beta libraries. TCRdb itself ran the 5' RACE reads through MiXCR, one entry per CDR3 protein. The repertoire holds hundreds of thousands of distinct CDR3 sequences, with approximately 11% as singletons. The chain joins TRBV20-1 to TRBJ2-1, with TRBD2 identical over 7 bases. The specimen was blood, either unsorted or a sorted T cell fraction (not recorded which). This clonotype was sampled from a male donor with ankylosing spondylitis. DNA for the CDR3: TGCAGTTCTATAATGGGGAGGGGTGAGCAGTTCTTC. This sequence encodes CSSIMGRGEQFF.